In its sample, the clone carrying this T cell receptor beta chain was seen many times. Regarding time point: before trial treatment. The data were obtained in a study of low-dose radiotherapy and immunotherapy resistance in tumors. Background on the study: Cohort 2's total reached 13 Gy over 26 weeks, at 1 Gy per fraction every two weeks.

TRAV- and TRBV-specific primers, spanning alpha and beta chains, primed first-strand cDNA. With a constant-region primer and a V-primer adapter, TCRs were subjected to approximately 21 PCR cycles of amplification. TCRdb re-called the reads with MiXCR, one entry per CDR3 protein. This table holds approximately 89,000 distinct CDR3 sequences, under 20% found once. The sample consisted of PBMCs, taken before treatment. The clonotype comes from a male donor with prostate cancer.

CDR3 in DNA: TGCAGTGCTAGTACACAGGCCTTGAATTCACCCCTCCACTTT. This encodes CSASTQALNSPLHF. The rearrangement links TRBV20-1 to TRBJ1-6, with a weak D call TRBD1 (5 bases). V gave up 3 bases and J gave up 7 bases, with 13 bases separating them. CDR1 and CDR2 from the germline V gene are DFQATT and SNEGSKA (reference sequence). This CDR3 comprises 14 residues.